The present T cell receptor (beta chain) was sequenced within a study of T-cell reconstitution after alpha-beta-depleted transplantation in children. Study results and caveats: Reports say that about two months after transplant, the alpha-beta T cells came out of several hundred graft clones that had expanded. The main origin of T-cell counts and diversity one year after transplant was newly produced T cells. For some patients, TCRbeta diversity was high at day 60 because of recipient T cells and thymic progenitors that survived.

Unique molecular identifiers were used to barcode this TCRbeta library. TCRdb called the PCR reads again in MiXCR, with one record for every CDR3 protein. The sample lists 400,000 to 450,000 distinct CDR3 sequences, about 45% seen once, with approximately 30% in the top ten. The V gene end was trimmed by 7 bases and the J gene end by 2 bases; junction bases not matched to a gene: 8. The germline CDR1 and CDR2 sequences are MNHNS and SASEGT. The CDR3 runs 15 residues. Details on this clonotype: Its antigen is currently unknown.

This receptor was identified in a girl aged 2 to 10 with aplastic anemia, due to receive a stem cell transplant. This sample comprised PBMCs, obtained before TCRalphabeta/CD19-depleted stem cell transplant. The chain carries TRBV6-1 and TRBJ2-5; 9 nucleotides agree with TRBD1. CDR3 DNA: TGTGCCAGCACCCGGGACAGGGTGGGGCAAGAGACCCAGTACTTC. It is translated as CASTRDRVGQETQYF.